This TCR beta chain was sequenced during a study of cytomegalovirus exposure and HLA in healthy donors. Points from the study as a whole: Only CMV serostatus was available as immune exposure information.

The primer mix had 60 Vbeta and 13 Jbeta primers. Authors' methods: An analysis that came later counted approximately 76 million unique TCR beta chains, approximately 10 million shared. Generated by immunoSEQ multiplex PCR, the TCRdb table keeps only in-frame clones and is missing some. Clone size and the V and J calls come from that table; the DNA yielded D and trimming. The sample lists some 130,000 clones, around 81% occurring once. This clone has only a few counts. Its target is unknown. CDR3 length equals 15 residues. CDR1 MNHNS and CDR2 SASEGT come from the germline V gene. The trim removed 6 bases at V and 8 bases at J, leaving 12 bases unmatched.

The source material was PBMCs. The genes are TRBV6-1 and TRBJ2-1, with 8 bases lining up with TRBD2. This TCR was recovered from a woman between 45 and 65 years old in good health and CMV-seronegative. This CDR3 reads CASSSIPGGGDEQFF. The CDR3, as DNA: TGTGCCAGCAGCTCCATACCCGGGGGGGGCGATGAGCAGTTCTTC.